Here is one T cell receptor beta chain with its context. Its specificity is unknown. The sample belongs to a study of cytomegalovirus exposure and HLA in healthy donors. In the PCR, 60 Vbeta and 13 Jbeta primers were used. Some clones are missing from TCRdb's copy, which holds only in-frame ones; the method was immunoSEQ multiplex PCR. Found here are 250,000 or so clones, more than 75% of them singletons; the top ten hold roughly 1.3%. Regarding the study as a whole: High sensitivity and specificity were reportedly achieved when the classifier diagnosed cytomegalovirus status. In a later analysis, specific HLA alleles were associated with more than 15,000 TCR beta sequences at a 0.05 false discovery rate. In a later analysis, HLA-C alleles had the fewest associated TCRs, DRB1 alleles the most. It was approximately 170 TCR beta chains that were listed as cytomegalovirus-associated.

The CDR3 spans 17 residues. The ends were cut back, 2 bases at V and 6 bases at J, with 22 bases in the middle. Germline CDR1 is MNHEY and CDR2 is SMNVEV (reference sequence). The sequence derives from a human donor in good health. The genes are TRBV27 and TRBJ2-5, with D possibly TRBD2 on 6 matching bases. Material: PBMCs. The DNA of the CDR3 is TGTGCCAGCAGTTTAAAGATCGGTGGAGGGCGTCGGAAGACCCAGTACTTC. This gives the protein CASSLKIGGGRRKTQYF.